Below are 15 T cell receptor beta chains sequenced from a single sample in a study of CD8 T cells in Susac syndrome. It was with random hexamers that roughly 0.45 to 1 ug RNA was reverse transcribed. TCRdb processed the immunoSEQ multiplex PCR reads anew with MiXCR; each CDR3 protein has one entry. The table has roughly 110,000 distinct CDR3 sequences, 80% to 95% seen once. Sequenced input: CD4+ T cells from PBMCs. These receptors originate from a human donor in good health.

This rearrangement joins TRBV11-2 to TRBJ2-7; tentative D call: TRBD2 (6 bases). Germline V CDR1 and CDR2: SGHAT, FQNNGV. The V gene lost 3 bases and the J gene lost 0 bases, with 15 bases spanning the gap. The CDR3 sequence is 16 residues long. The CDR3 protein is CASSFQWPGSSYEQYF. The CDR3, as DNA: TGTGCCAGCAGCTTTCAATGGCCCGGGAGCTCCTACGAGCAGTACTTC.

The rearrangement joins TRBV11-3 to TRBJ2-2, with 8 bases that match TRBD1. Germline V gene data show CDR1 as SGHNT and CDR2 as YENEEA. The V and J ends lost 1 base and 3 bases, in that order; junction bases with no gene match: 4. The CDR3 is 16 residues long. The CDR3 sequence is CASSLGTGKDTGELFF. The CDR3, as DNA: TGTGCCAGCAGCTTAGGGACAGGGAAGGACACCGGGGAGCTGTTTTTT.

The J gene is TRBJ1-6, the V gene TRBV3-1; the match to TRBD1 covers 7 bases. The CDR3 length is 17 residues. V was pared by 1 base and J by 8 bases, with 11 bases of the junction left unmatched. The germline V gene has CDR1 LGHDT and CDR2 YNNKEL (reference sequence). CDR3 residues: CASSQVDRRGGDSPLHF. CDR3 sequence (DNA): TGTGCCAGCAGCCAAGTGGACAGGAGAGGTGGTGATTCACCCCTCCACTTT.

The gene calls are TRBV20-1 and TRBJ1-5; D possibly corresponds to TRBD1 (5 bases). Trimming cost V 2 bases and J 0 bases, with 14 bases left between them. Germline V lookup: CDR1 DFQATT, CDR2 SNEGSKA (reference sequence). The CDR3 is 16 amino acids. The CDR3, as DNA: TGCAGTGCTAGAAGGGGAAGCGGGTATAGCAATCAGCCCCAGCATTTT. It translates to CSARRGSGYSNQPQHF.

The chain combines TRBV4-3 with TRBJ2-7, with D maybe TRBD2 (5 bases). Trimming removed 0 bases from V and 6 bases from J, with 12 bases in between. CDR3 size: 14 residues. In germline, CDR1 is LGHNA, CDR2 YSLEER. The chain's CDR3 is CASSQEWAGAEQYF. In DNA, the CDR3 is TGCGCCAGCAGCCAAGAGTGGGCGGGTGCCGAGCAGTACTTC.

This clonotype showed up just a few times. The chain combines TRBV20-1 with TRBJ2-2, with D possibly TRBD2 on 5 matching bases. This CDR3 is 11 amino acids long. Germline V gives CDR1 DFQATT, CDR2 SNEGSKA (reference sequence). The V and J ends lost 6 bases and 6 bases respectively, with 8 bases between them. The CDR3 DNA reads as TGCAGTGCCCAGAGGGCCGGGGAGCTGTTTTTT. It codes for CSAQRAGELFF.

This sequence joins TRBV12-5 and TRBJ2-7, with 9 bases fitting TRBD2. The CDR3 loop spans 15 amino acids. Looked up from germline, CDR1 is LGHNT and CDR2 is FRNRAP. Trimming removed 9 bases from V and 2 bases from J; junction bases left unmatched: 11. The CDR3 here is CASLPMAGGTYEQYF. CDR3 bases: TGTGCTAGCCTTCCGATGGCGGGGGGGACCTACGAGCAGTACTTC.

This clonotype showed up just once. The V call is TRBV27, the J call TRBJ2-7; the D is unclear. The ends were cut back, 2 bases at V and 3 bases at J, with 14 bases in the middle. The CDR3 runs to 15 residues. Per the germline V gene, CDR1 is MNHEY and CDR2 is SMNVEV (reference sequence). CDR3 in amino acids: CASSLVSRRYYEQYF. CDR3 DNA: TGTGCCAGCAGTTTAGTCTCCAGGCGATACTACGAGCAGTACTTC.

This chain uses TRBV7-9 with TRBJ2-4, with 9 bases fitting TRBD2. The germline V gene has CDR1 SEHNR and CDR2 FQNEAQ (reference sequence). The length of the CDR3 is 16 residues. The V and J ends lost 4 bases and 1 base, in that order; junction bases with no gene match: 5. The CDR3 nucleotides read TGTGCCAGCAGCTATACTAGCGGGTCGGCCAAAAACATTCAGTACTTC. It yields the protein CASSYTSGSAKNIQYF.

This clonotype is a singleton in its sample. This sequence joins TRBV29-1 and TRBJ1-1; no definite D call. The CDR3 sequence is 10 residues long. CDR1 is SQVTM, CDR2 ANQGSEA, per germline. The V end was cut by 4 bases, the J end by 7 bases, with 7 bases between. In nucleotides, the CDR3 is TGCAGCGTTGTTAATGTTGAAGCTTTCTTT. The encoded protein is CSVVNVEAFF.

J is TRBJ1-5 and V is TRBV7-2; possibly TRBD1 for D (5 bases). The germline gives CDR1 SGHTA, CDR2 FQGNSA. V was cut by 4 bases and J by 7 bases, with 14 bases left in between. The CDR3 is 14 residues long. CDR3 in DNA: TGTGCCAGCAGCTCCCCAGGGAGTTACCAGCCCCAGCATTTT. Amino acid sequence: CASSSPGSYQPQHF. The whole variable domain, remainder taken from reference TRBV7-2 and TRBJ1-5, is GAGVSQSPSNKVTEKGKDVELRCDPISGHTALYWYRQSLGQGLEFLIYFQGNSAPDKSGLPSDRFSAERTGGSVSTLTIQRTQQEDSAVYLCASSSPGSYQPQHFGDGTRLSIL.

This chain connects TRBV5-6 to TRBJ2-7; D is unclear. Trimming removed 1 base at V and 7 bases at J, with 9 bases between. This CDR3 has 12 amino acids. In germline, CDR1 is SGHDT, CDR2 YYEEEE. CDR3 amino acids: CASSLRSLEQYF. CDR3 nucleotides: TGTGCCAGCAGCTTGCGCAGCCTGGAGCAGTACTTC.

The chain recombines TRBV6-1 with TRBJ1-4; 8 nucleotides align to TRBD1. Per germline, CDR1 MNHNS and CDR2 SASEGT. V shed 6 bases, J shed 8 bases, and the junction held 14 bases outside the gene matches. The CDR3 sequence is 16 residues long. The CDR3 spells CASSALSDRVGEKLFF. The CDR3 region has the DNA TGTGCCAGCAGCGCCCTCTCGGACAGGGTGGGGGAAAAACTGTTTTTT.

The CDR3 protein is CASSWRTGRSNEQFF. The CDR3 DNA reads TGTGCCAGCAGTTGGAGGACAGGGAGGAGCAATGAGCAGTTCTTC. The gene calls are TRBV7-3 and TRBJ2-1, with 8 bases matching TRBD1. After removal of 6 bases from V and 6 bases from J, the junction contained 10 bases not matched to a gene. The CDR3 contains 15 residues. CDR1 and CDR2 from the germline V gene are SGHTA and FQGTGA.

The J gene is TRBJ2-7, the V gene TRBV30; possible D gene TRBD2, 5 bases. The V gene's germline CDR1 is GTSNPN and CDR2 SVGIG (reference sequence). The CDR3 is 13 amino acids. V lost 1 base and J lost 6, with 13 bases in between. The CDR3 loop is CAWSEAAPGEQYF. The CDR3 DNA follows: TGTGCCTGGAGTGAAGCGGCGCCTGGCGAGCAGTACTTC.